This T cell receptor (beta chain) comes out of a study of blood T cell repertoires in COVID-19. Study-level background: There were acute and convalescent COVID-19 samples, and they came from the United States, Italy and Spain. T cells, B-cell-depleted T cells, or PBMCs provided the cDNA or gDNA that served as material.

The authors' processing: Estimated nucleated cell counts came from reference gene primer amplification. Here immunoSEQ multiplex PCR was the method, and the copy in TCRdb shows in-frame clones only, minus some. V and J calls and clone size follow that table, whereas D and trimming were derived from the DNA. The table shows under 350,000 clones, with 83% occurring only once. The receptor was derived from a woman in her 50s who had recovered from COVID-19. Input material: peripheral blood.

In DNA form, the CDR3 reads TGTGCCAGCAGGCCCAGGTCGACGACAGGCCAAGAGAGAGGTGGCTACACCTTC. Translating it yields CASRPRSTTGQERGGYTF. The rearrangement links TRBV6-4 to TRBJ1-2; perhaps TRBD1 as D (6 bases). The CDR3 is made up of 18 amino acids. The V and J ends lost 6 bases and 7 bases respectively, with 30 bases between them. From germline, CDR1 is MRHNA and CDR2 SNTAGT.